Listed here are 18 T cell receptor beta chains from one sample, sequenced in a study of blood T cell repertoires in COVID-19 (dated by TCRdb to 2020 to 2022). Libraries were constructed by the immunoSEQ multiplex PCR assay. Not all clones reach the TCRdb copy of this immuneACCESS table, which keeps in-frame sequences only. Checked studies attribute under half of the gap to unresolved V genes and leave the rest unexplained. The sample data list 200,000 to 250,000 clones, and about nine tenths of these were observed just once. 0.87% of the sample is taken by the ten largest. The sequenced sample consisted of PBMCs or T cells enriched from blood (not recorded which). The receptors derive from a man over 45 who had been exposed to COVID-19.

CDR3 sequence reads: CASSPIGTGGADTQYF. CDR3 DNA sequence: TGTGCCAGCAGTCCGATTGGGACAGGGGGGGCAGATACGCAGTATTTT. The chain combines TRBV27 with TRBJ2-3; 11 nucleotides agree with TRBD1. Trimming cost V 5 bases and J 4 bases; bases outside gene matches: 8. The V gene's germline CDR1 is MNHEY and CDR2 SMNVEV (reference sequence). This CDR3 comprises 16 residues.

The chain carries TRBV5-1 and TRBJ1-1; 7 nucleotides line up with TRBD1. The V gene end was trimmed by 0 bases and the J gene end by 4 bases; junction bases not matched to a gene: 6. This CDR3 is 15 amino acids long. The V gene's germline CDR1 is SGHRS and CDR2 YFSETQ. The CDR3 DNA follows: TGCGCCAGCAGCTTGGAGTTCAGGACAGGCACTGAAGCTTTCTTT. Translation gives CASSLEFRTGTEAFF. Variable domain in full (rest from reference TRBV5-1 and TRBJ1-1): KAGVTQTPRYLIKTRGQQVTLSCSPISGHRSVSWYQQTPGQGLQFLFEYFSETQRNKGNFPGRFSGRQFSNSRSEMNVSTLELGDSALYLCASSLEFRTGTEAFFGQGTRLTVV.

The V and J genes are TRBV28 and TRBJ2-2; 12 positions agree with TRBD2. CDR1 is MDHEN and CDR2 is SYDVKM in the germline V gene. The CDR3 loop spans 16 amino acids. J gave up 8 bases and V 7 bases, and 11 bases lay outside the gene matches. DNA for the CDR3: TGTGCCAGCATCAAGGAGACTAGCGGGAGTGCGGGGGAGCTGTTTTTT. Translated: CASIKETSGSAGELFF.

The chain joins TRBV30 to TRBJ1-5; 9 bases agree with TRBD1. The CDR3 extends over 14 amino acids. Trimming cost V 3 bases and J 7 bases; bases outside gene matches: 7. Germline values: CDR1 GTSNPN, CDR2 SVGIG (reference sequence). CDR3 DNA sequence: TGTGCCTGGAGGGACAGGGGAATGAGGCAGCCCCAGCATTTT. Translating gives CAWRDRGMRQPQHF. Variable domain in full (rest from reference TRBV30 and TRBJ1-5): SQTIHQWPATLVQPVGSPLSLECTVEGTSNPNLYWYRQAAGRGLQLLFYSVGIGQISSEVPQNLSASRPQDRQFILSSKKLLLSDSGFYLCAWRDRGMRQPQHFGDGTRLSIL.

Details on this clone: The same CDR3 arises from other DNA sequences in this sample as well. This sequence joins TRBV19 and TRBJ1-3; no definite D call. This CDR3 contains 13 residues. The V and J ends lost 3 bases and 3 bases respectively, with 6 bases between them. Looked up from germline, CDR1 is LNHDA and CDR2 is SQIVND (reference sequence). The CDR3 is CASSINSGNTIYF. CDR3 nucleotide sequence: TGTGCCAGTAGTATCAACAGTGGAAACACCATATATTTT.

The chain carries TRBV7-6 and TRBJ1-2; no definite D call. The V gene's germline CDR1 is SGHVS and CDR2 FNYEAQ. The V and J ends lost 0 bases and 1 base respectively, with 24 bases between them. This CDR3 contains 20 residues. CDR3 region: CASSLAAPQVSQVNNYGYTF. CDR3 in DNA: TGTGCCAGCAGCTTAGCGGCCCCCCAGGTTAGTCAGGTCAATAACTATGGCTACACCTTC.

V is TRBV29-1 and J is TRBJ1-3, with D maybe TRBD1 (6 bases). Trimming pared 6 bases from V and 3 bases from J, leaving 9 bases between. Germline CDR1 reads SQVTM; CDR2 reads ANQGSEA. The CDR3 extends over 12 amino acids. The CDR3, as DNA: TGCAGCGTAGGGACAAATGGAAACACCATATATTTT. This translates into CSVGTNGNTIYF. The full variable domain, with the rest looked up from reference TRBV29-1 and TRBJ1-3, is SAVISQKPSRDICQRGTSLTIQCQVDSQVTMMFWYRQQPGQSLTLIATANQGSEATYESGFVIDKFPISRPNLTFSTLTVSNMSPEDSSIYLCSVGTNGNTIYFGEGSWLTVV.

The CDR3 DNA reads TGTGCCAGCAGCGTTACTAGCGGGTTTCAAGAGACCCAGTACTTC. This sequence encodes CASSVTSGFQETQYF. The J gene is TRBJ2-5, the V gene TRBV7-2, with 9 bases lining up with TRBD2. This CDR3 is 15 amino acids long. Germline CDR1 is SGHTA and CDR2 is FQGNSA. Trimming removed 5 bases from V and 2 bases from J; junction bases left unmatched: 6.

The J gene is TRBJ2-1, the V gene TRBV3-1 (or the pseudogene TRBV3-2); 9 positions match TRBD2. After removal of 2 bases from V and 4 bases from J, the junction contained 9 bases not matched to a gene. CDR3 size: 17 residues. The V gene's germline CDR1 is LGHDT and CDR2 YNNKEL (reference sequence). As DNA, the CDR3 is TGTGCCAGCAGCCAAACTCGCGGGGGGGCCGATTACAATGAGCAGTTCTTC. Its translation is CASSQTRGGADYNEQFF.

This chain joins TRBV19 and TRBJ1-2; D possibly corresponds to TRBD1 (5 bases). The germline V and J ends were trimmed by 4 bases and 4 bases, with 10 bases remaining between them. The length of the CDR3 is 13 residues. Germline V lookup: CDR1 LNHDA, CDR2 SQIVND (reference sequence). This chain's CDR3 is CASSTRQLYGYTF. DNA for the CDR3: TGTGCCAGTAGTACTCGACAGCTCTATGGCTACACCTTC.

The rearrangement joins TRBV5-4 to TRBJ2-4; 7 bases are shared with TRBD1. The CDR3 is 16 amino acids. Trimming took 5 bases from V and 9 from J; bases not matched to a gene: 17. Germline CDR1 SGHNT, CDR2 YYREEE (reference sequence). The CDR3 DNA follows: TGTGCCAGCAGGCCCCGGGACAGTGGGTCAGTGGGCATTCAGTACTTC. Amino acid sequence: CASRPRDSGSVGIQYF.

This clone showed up just once. CDR3 in DNA: TGTGCCAGCAGTACCCTCTATGACACAGAGCTCTCCTATAATTCACCCCTCCACTTT. Protein sequence: CASSTLYDTELSYNSPLHF. The V call is TRBV27, the J call TRBJ1-6; D is ambiguous. V was cut by 5 bases and J by 0 bases, with 20 bases left in between. This CDR3 comprises 19 residues. Germline CDR1 is MNHEY and CDR2 is SMNVEV (reference sequence).

The V and J genes are TRBV5-1 and TRBJ2-6; 12 nucleotides match TRBD2. Trimming removed 6 bases from V and 0 bases from J; junction bases left unmatched: 4. The CDR3 length is 17 residues. CDR1 SGHRS and CDR2 YFSETQ come from the germline V gene. The CDR3 DNA follows: TGCGCCAGCACCCTGACTAGCGGGAGCTCTGGGGCCAACGTCCTGACTTTC. Translated, it gives CASTLTSGSSGANVLTF. The whole variable domain, filled in from reference TRBV5-1 and TRBJ2-6, reads KAGVTQTPRYLIKTRGQQVTLSCSPISGHRSVSWYQQTPGQGLQFLFEYFSETQRNKGNFPGRFSGRQFSNSRSEMNVSTLELGDSALYLCASTLTSGSSGANVLTFGAGSRLTVL.

This clone was seen once. The rearrangement links TRBV11-3 to TRBJ1-1; TRBD1 matches 11 bases. J lost 0 bases, V lost 7 bases, and 7 bases had no gene match. This CDR3 is 16 amino acids long. CDR1 SGHNT and CDR2 YENEEA come from the germline V gene. CDR3 protein: CASNGGQGALNTEAFF. The CDR3 nucleotides are TGTGCCAGCAACGGCGGACAGGGGGCATTGAACACTGAAGCTTTCTTT. Full variable domain (remainder filled in from reference TRBV11-3 and TRBJ1-1): EAGVVQSPRYKIIEKKQPVAFWCNPISGHNTLYWYLQNLGQGPELLIRYENEEAVDDSQLPKDRFSAERLKGVDSTLKIQPAELGDSAVYLCASNGGQGALNTEAFFGQGTRLTVV.

Regarding this clone: Other DNA variants within this sample encode the same CDR3. The CDR3 loop is CASSLDTGNYGYTF. In DNA, the CDR3 is TGCGCCAGCAGCTTGGATACGGGAAACTATGGCTACACCTTC. The chain recombines TRBV5-1 with TRBJ1-2; no firm D call. The V gene lost 0 bases and the J gene lost 2 bases, with 8 bases spanning the gap. In germline, CDR1 is SGHRS, CDR2 YFSETQ. The CDR3 is 14 amino acids.

The count of this clone is one. This sequence joins TRBV29-1 and TRBJ2-3; possible D gene TRBD2, 5 bases. The V end lost 4 bases, the J end lost 6 bases, and 20 bases lay between the germline ends. The V gene's germline CDR1 is SQVTM and CDR2 ANQGSEA. This CDR3 comprises 15 residues. The DNA for the CDR3 is TGCAGCGTTGTTTTCGAATCGGGGTTCCCCGATACGCAGTATTTT. As protein: CSVVFESGFPDTQYF.

The J gene is TRBJ1-1, the V gene TRBV19; possible D gene TRBD1, 6 bases. Germline lookup yields CDR1 LNHDA and CDR2 SQIVND (reference sequence). The CDR3 extends over 14 amino acids. The ends were cut back, 3 bases at V and 5 bases at J, with 13 bases in the middle. CDR3: CASSILPRGTEAFF. The DNA of the CDR3 is TGTGCCAGTAGTATCTTGCCGAGGGGGACTGAAGCTTTCTTT.

The rearrangement joins TRBV7-3 to TRBJ2-3; 10 nucleotides agree with TRBD2. Germline V CDR1 and CDR2: SGHTA, FQGTGA. The CDR3 contains 15 residues. With 6 bases clipped from V and 4 bases from J, the junction kept 7 bases outside the gene matches. Written as DNA, the CDR3 is TGTGCCAGCAGGGCGCTAGCGGGAGTTTCAGATACGCAGTATTTT. Its translation is CASRALAGVSDTQYF.